The 9 T cell receptor beta chains given below trace back to one sample, sequenced in a study of T cell repertoires in cytomegalovirus infection. MiXCR, run by TCRdb on the reads, gives a single entry per CDR3 protein. There are around 430,000 distinct CDR3 sequences in the sample; roughly 46% occur only once, and roughly two fifths lies in the top ten. No antigen is known for these receptors. The sequenced sample was cultured PBMCs, obtained from culture after CMV antigen stimulation. The receptor source for this set is a human donor in good health (CMV status not recorded). Some clones in this sample may be carry-over from other donors' samples.

The chain couples TRBV7-6 to TRBJ1-3; D remains unclear. V was clipped by 5 bases and J by 0 bases, with 11 bases between them. CDR3 length: 15 residues. CDR1 is SGHVS, CDR2 FNYEAQ, per germline. The CDR3 sequence: CASSTPLYSGNTIYF. The CDR3 DNA follows: TGTGCCAGCAGCACACCCCTCTACTCTGGAAACACCATATATTTT. Complete variable domain (other parts from reference TRBV7-6 and TRBJ1-3): GAGVSQSPRYKVTKRGQDVALRCDPISGHVSLYWYRQALGQGPEFLTYFNYEAQQDKSGLPNDRFSAERPEGSISTLTIQRTEQRDSAMYRCASSTPLYSGNTIYFGEGSWLTVV.

The rearrangement links TRBV7-2 to TRBJ2-5; D may be TRBD2 (5 bases). The CDR3 runs 13 residues. V shed 5 bases and J shed 5 bases, with 12 bases lying between them. CDR1 is SGHTA and CDR2 is FQGNSA in the germline V gene. The CDR3 nucleotides read TGTGCCAGCAGCCTGCCGGGGTCCGAGACCCAGTACTTC. Protein: CASSLPGSETQYF.

The chain employs TRBV6-6 and TRBJ2-1, with 8 bases matching TRBD2. The ends lost 5 bases at V and 9 bases at J; junction bases unmatched: 9. CDR1 and CDR2 (germline): MNHNY, SVGAGI (reference sequence). The CDR3 covers 14 residues. The chain's CDR3 is CASSISGVGSEQFF. CDR3 sequence (DNA): TGTGCCAGCAGTATTAGCGGGGTGGGGAGTGAGCAGTTCTTC.

The J gene is TRBJ2-7, the V gene TRBV15; 10 bases line up with TRBD2. V dropped 6 bases and J dropped 3; count of bases not matched to a gene: 8. Looked up from germline, CDR1 is LNHNV and CDR2 is YYDKDF (reference sequence). The CDR3 runs 15 residues. CDR3 coding DNA: TGTGCCACCAGTATTTCAAGGACTAGCGGCTACGAGCAGTACTTC. The encoded protein is CATSISRTSGYEQYF.

The V and J genes are TRBV7-9 and TRBJ2-5; 13 nucleotides agree with TRBD2. Germline CDR1 and CDR2: SEHNR and FQNEAQ (reference sequence). V gave up 3 bases and J gave up 4 bases; unmatched junction bases: 5. CDR3 length: 16 amino acids. The CDR3 nucleotides are TGTGCCAGCAGCTTGGGACTAGCGGGAACGATAGAGACCCAGTACTTC. It codes for CASSLGLAGTIETQYF.

This rearrangement joins TRBV6-2 or TRBV6-3 to TRBJ2-3, with D possibly being TRBD2 (5 bases). The CDR3 is 18 amino acids. Germline V gives CDR1 MNHEY, CDR2 SVGEGT. Trimming pared 0 bases from V and 0 bases from J, leaving 16 bases between. CDR3: CASSYSTEDSSSTDTQYF. The CDR3 DNA reads TGTGCCAGCAGTTACTCAACTGAGGACTCATCTAGCACAGATACGCAGTATTTT.

This clonotype occurred a few times. V gene TRBV4-3 combines with J gene TRBJ2-5; a weak D match, TRBD2 (5 bases). V dropped 0 bases and J dropped 7 bases, with 21 bases sitting between them. There are 17 residues in the CDR3. Germline V gene lookup returns CDR1 LGHNA and CDR2 YSLEER. The CDR3 DNA sequence: TGCGCCAGCAGCCAAGATGGGCCCCGGCTAGCCGGAGCGACCCAGTACTTC. Encoded protein: CASSQDGPRLAGATQYF.

The chain is built from TRBV7-2 and TRBJ2-2; no clear D. The CDR3 is 11 residues long. Trimming left V 5 bases short and J 5 bases short, with 3 bases between. Germline V lookup: CDR1 SGHTA, CDR2 FQGNSA. CDR3 nucleotides: TGTGCCAGCAGCATGACCGGGGAGCTGTTTTTT. Its protein is CASSMTGELFF.

This clonotype was seen a few times. The chain recombines TRBV4-3 with TRBJ2-5; D might be TRBD1 (6 bases). This CDR3 spans 14 amino acids. Looked up from germline, CDR1 is LGHNA and CDR2 is YSLEER. Between the trimmed V and J ends, which lost 0 bases and 7 bases, there was a span of 12 bases. CDR3 amino acids: CASSQDRQDGTQYF. Here the CDR3 DNA reads TGCGCCAGCAGCCAAGATAGACAGGATGGGACCCAGTACTTC.